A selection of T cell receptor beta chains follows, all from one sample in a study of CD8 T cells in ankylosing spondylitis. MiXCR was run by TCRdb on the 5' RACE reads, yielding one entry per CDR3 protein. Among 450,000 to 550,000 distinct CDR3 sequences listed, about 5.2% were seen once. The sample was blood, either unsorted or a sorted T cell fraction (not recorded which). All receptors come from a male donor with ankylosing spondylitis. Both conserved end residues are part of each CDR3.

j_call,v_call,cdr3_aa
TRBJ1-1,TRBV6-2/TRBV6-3,CASSYPSHHNTEAFF
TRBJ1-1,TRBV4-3,CASSQVGGPEFEAFF
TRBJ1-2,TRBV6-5,CASSYQGDYGYTF
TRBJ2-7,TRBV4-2,CASSRGGSSSYEQYF
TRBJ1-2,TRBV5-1,CASSLDGEGGYTF
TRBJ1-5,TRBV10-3,CAISEAGGNQPQHF
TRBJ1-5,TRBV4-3,CASSHTLGGYQPQHF
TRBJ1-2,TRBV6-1,CASSPAGQGGDYGYTF
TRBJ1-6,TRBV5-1,CASSLLDRSYNSPLHF
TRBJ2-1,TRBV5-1,CASSLGTSGRNNEQFF
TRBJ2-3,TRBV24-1,CATSDLEFASTDTQYF
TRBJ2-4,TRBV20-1,CSARQGAAKNIQYF
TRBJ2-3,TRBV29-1,CSVRIPGKGADTQYF
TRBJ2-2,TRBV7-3,CASSTRAGPGELFF
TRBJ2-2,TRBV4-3,CASSQDSSSYGELFF
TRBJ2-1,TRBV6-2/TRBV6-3,CASSPAGFKRDEQFF
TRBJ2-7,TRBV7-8,CASSLLRTSGNEQYF
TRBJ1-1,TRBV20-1,CSARDLGRTNTEAFF
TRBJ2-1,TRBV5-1,CASGVLAEGNEQFF
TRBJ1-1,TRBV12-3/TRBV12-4,CASSAIRGTEAFF
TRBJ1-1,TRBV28,CASTTLQGNTEAFF
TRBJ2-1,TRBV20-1,CSAAPGGDYNEQFF
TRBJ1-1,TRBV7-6,CASTFLPPAMGGLDTEAFF
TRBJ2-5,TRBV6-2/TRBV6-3,CASSSNRVRGTETQYF
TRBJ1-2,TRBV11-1,CASSPRGIGQGAISYGYTF
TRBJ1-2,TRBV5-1,CASSPGPRGGYTF
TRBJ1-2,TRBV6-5,CASSYLTGFGGYTF
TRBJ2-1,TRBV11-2,CASSSGWEREQFF
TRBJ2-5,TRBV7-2,CASGGGQGKETQYF
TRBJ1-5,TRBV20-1,CSATRGVNQPQHF
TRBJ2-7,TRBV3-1,CASSQGELGQYF
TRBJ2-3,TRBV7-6,CASSLIGGGSTDTQYF
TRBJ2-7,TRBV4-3,CASSPGTGDSYEQYF
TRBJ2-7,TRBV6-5,CASSYSGQGNYEQYF
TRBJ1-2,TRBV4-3,CASSQYHRGEYGYTF
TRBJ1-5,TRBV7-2,CASSLDHQPQHF
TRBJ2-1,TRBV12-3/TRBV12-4,CASSFSLAGGPHEQFF
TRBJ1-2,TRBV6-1,CASRRRQEVYGYTF
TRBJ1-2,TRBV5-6,CASSRSYNSNYGYTF
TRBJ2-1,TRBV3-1,CASSLLAPHNEQFF
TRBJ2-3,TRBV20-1,CSARDAGLDTQYF
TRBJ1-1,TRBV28,CASRRGQGKFGNTEAFF
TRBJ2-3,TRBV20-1,CSATSGGGTDTQYF
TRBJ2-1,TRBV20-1,CSANGRAYNEQFF
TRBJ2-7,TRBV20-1,CSARARDSSYEQYF
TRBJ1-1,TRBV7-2,CASSLDRDYVNTEAFF
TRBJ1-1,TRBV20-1,CSATGQGKIAFF
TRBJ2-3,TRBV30,CAWSLDRGVADTQYF
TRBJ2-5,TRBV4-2,CASSQESRPQETQYF
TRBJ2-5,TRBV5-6,CASSRPPGRQETQYF
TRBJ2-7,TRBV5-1,CASSLGQGVRLPPYEQYF
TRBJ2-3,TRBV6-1,CASRLAYTDTQYF
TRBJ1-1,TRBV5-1,CASSPQGVRVNTEAFF
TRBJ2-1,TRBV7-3,CASSHYTGGPYNEQFF
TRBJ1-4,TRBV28,CASSSGTVWEKLFF